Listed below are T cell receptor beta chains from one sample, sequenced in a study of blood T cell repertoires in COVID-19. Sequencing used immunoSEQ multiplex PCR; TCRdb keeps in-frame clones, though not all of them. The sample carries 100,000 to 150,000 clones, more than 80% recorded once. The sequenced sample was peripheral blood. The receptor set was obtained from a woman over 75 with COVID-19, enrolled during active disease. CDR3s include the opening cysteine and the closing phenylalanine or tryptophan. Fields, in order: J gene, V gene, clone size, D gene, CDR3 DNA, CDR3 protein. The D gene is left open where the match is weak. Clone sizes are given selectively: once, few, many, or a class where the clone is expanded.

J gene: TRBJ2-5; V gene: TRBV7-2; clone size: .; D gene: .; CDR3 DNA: TGTGCCAGCAGCTTACCGTCAGGGAAAGAGACCCAGTACTTC; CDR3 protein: CASSLPSGKETQYF
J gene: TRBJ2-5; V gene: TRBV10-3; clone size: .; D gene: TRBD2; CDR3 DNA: TGTGCCATCAGTGAGGGGACTATACCCGAGACCCAGTACTTC; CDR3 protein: CAISEGTIPETQYF
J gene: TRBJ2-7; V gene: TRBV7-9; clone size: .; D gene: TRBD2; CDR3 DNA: TGTGCCAGCATTCAAGCGGGAGCACCCCGCGAGCAGTACTTC; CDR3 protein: CASIQAGAPREQYF
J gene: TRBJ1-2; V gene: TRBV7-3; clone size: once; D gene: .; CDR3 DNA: TGTGCCAGCAGCTTATCCGGGGGGAACTATGGCTACACCTTC; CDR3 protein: CASSLSGGNYGYTF
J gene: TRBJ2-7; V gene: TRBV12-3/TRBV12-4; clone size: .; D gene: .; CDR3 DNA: TGTGCCAGCAGGCCCACAGGTACCTACGAGCAGTACTTC; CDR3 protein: CASRPTGTYEQYF
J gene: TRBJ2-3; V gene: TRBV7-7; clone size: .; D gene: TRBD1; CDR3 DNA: TGTGCTAGCAGCCTCGGCAGGGGGCGGGCAGATACGCAGTATTTT; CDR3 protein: CASSLGRGRADTQYF
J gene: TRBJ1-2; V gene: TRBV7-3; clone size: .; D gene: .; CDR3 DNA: TGTGCCAGCAGCCCCCGAGGGGGAGATGATGGCTACACCTTC; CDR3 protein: CASSPRGGDDGYTF
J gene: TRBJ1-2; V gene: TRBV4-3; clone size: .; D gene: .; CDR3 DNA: TGCGCCAGCAGCCAAGTTCTTCAGGATAACTATGGCTACACCTTC; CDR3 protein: CASSQVLQDNYGYTF
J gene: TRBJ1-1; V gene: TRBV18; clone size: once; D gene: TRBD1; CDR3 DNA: TGTGCCAGCTCACCACGCACCGGGACAGGAAGGAACCCACACACTGAAGCTTTCTTT; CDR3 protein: CASSPRTGTGRNPHTEAFF
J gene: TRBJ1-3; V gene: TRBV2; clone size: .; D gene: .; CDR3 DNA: TGTGCCAGCAGTGATCAGGCCCTCTCTGGAAACACCATATATTTT; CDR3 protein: CASSDQALSGNTIYF
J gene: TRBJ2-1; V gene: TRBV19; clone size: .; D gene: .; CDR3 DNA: TGTGCCAGTAGTATCTCTAGCGTCCCCTACAATGAGCAGTTCTTC; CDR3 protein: CASSISSVPYNEQFF
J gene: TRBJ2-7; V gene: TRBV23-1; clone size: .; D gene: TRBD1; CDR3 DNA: TGCGCCAGCAGTCAAGTTTTTGGGACAGGCGATCTCTCGGGGAGCGAGCAGTACTTC; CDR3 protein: CASSQVFGTGDLSGSEQYF
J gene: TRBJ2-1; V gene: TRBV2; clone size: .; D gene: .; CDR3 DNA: TGTGCCAGCAGTATGAGGCAGTCCGGGGATGAGCAGTTCTTC; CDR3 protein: CASSMRQSGDEQFF
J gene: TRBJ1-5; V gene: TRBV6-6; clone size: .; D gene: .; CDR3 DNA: TGTGCCAGCAGTTACGACGGGAATCAGCCCCAGCATTTT; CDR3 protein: CASSYDGNQPQHF
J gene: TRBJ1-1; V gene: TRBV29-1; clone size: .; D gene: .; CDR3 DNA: TGCAGCGTCGCACTTACCATGAACACTGAAGCTTTCTTT; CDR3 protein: CSVALTMNTEAFF
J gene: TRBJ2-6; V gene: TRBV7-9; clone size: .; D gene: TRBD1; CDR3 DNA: TGTGCCAGCAGCGCGACAGGGCCTGGGGCCAACGTCCTGACTTTC; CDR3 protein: CASSATGPGANVLTF
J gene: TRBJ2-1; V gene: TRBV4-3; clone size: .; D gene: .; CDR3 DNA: TGCGCCAGCAGCCAAGAGGGTGGCGGCTACTACAATGAGCAGTTCTTC; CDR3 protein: CASSQEGGGYYNEQFF
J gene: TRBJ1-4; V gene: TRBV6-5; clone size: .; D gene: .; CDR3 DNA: TGTGCCAGCAGTTACGGGGCAAGCGGGAATGAAAAACTGTTTTTT; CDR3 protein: CASSYGASGNEKLFF
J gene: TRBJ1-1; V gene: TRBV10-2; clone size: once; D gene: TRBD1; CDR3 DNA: TGCGCCAGCAGTCCGACAGGGTGGGGCAGTGAGAACACTGAAGCTTTCTTT; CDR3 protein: CASSPTGWGSENTEAFF
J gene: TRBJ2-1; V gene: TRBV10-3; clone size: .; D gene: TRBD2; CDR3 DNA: TGTGCCATCAGTGAGTTCAGGGTCGCTGGGACTAGTTCCTACAATGAGCAGTTCTTC; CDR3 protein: CAISEFRVAGTSSYNEQFF
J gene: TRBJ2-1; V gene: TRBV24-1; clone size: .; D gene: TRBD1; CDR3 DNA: TGTGCCACCACCGAAAGTCCGAGACAGGGGGCTCTTATTGGGGAGCAGTTCTTC; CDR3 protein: CATTESPRQGALIGEQFF
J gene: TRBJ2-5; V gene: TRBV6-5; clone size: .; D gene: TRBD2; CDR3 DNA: TGTGCCAGCAAAAGAGCGGGAGTGGGGGAGACCCAGTACTTC; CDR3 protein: CASKRAGVGETQYF
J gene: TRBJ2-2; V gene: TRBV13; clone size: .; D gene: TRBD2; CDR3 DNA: TGTGCCAGCAGCGCTAGCGGGAGGGCCTTCTACACCGGGGAGCTGTTTTTT; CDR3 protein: CASSASGRAFYTGELFF
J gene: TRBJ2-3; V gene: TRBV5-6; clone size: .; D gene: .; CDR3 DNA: TGTGCCAGCAGCTCGTACCTGGGTCTAAGCGGAGCGATCACAGATACGCAGTATTTT; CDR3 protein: CASSSYLGLSGAITDTQYF
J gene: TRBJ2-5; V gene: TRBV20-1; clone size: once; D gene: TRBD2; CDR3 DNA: TGCAGTGCTAGTAGAGGACTAGCCTTGGAGACCCAGTACTTC; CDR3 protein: CSASRGLALETQYF
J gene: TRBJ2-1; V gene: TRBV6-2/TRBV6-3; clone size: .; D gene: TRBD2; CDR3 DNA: TGTGCCAGCAGTTACTCGATAGCGGGAGGATCTGTGGGCTACAATGAGCAGTTCTTC; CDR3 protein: CASSYSIAGGSVGYNEQFF
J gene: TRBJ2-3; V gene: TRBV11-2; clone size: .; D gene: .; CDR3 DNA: TGTGCCAGCAGCGCGCTTGATACGCAGTATTTT; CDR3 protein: CASSALDTQYF
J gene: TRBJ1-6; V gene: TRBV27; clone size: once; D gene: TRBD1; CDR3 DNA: TGTGCCAGCAGGGATGGGACAGGGAATTCACCCCTCCACTTT; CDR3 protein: CASRDGTGNSPLHF
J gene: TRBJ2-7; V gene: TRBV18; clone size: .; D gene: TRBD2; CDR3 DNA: TGTGCCAGCTCCCCGGAGCTAGCGGGAGATATCGAGCAGTACTTC; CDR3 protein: CASSPELAGDIEQYF
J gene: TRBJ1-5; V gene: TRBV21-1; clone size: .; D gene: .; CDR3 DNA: TGTGCCAGCAGCAAAGTCTGGGACAGCGATCAGCCCCAGCATTTT; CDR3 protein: CASSKVWDSDQPQHF
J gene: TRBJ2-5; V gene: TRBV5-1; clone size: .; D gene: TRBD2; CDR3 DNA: TGCGCCAGCAGCTTGGCGCCTAGCGGCCAAGAGACCCAGTACTTC; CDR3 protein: CASSLAPSGQETQYF
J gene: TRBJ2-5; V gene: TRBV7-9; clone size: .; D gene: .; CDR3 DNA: TGTGCCAGCAGCGCTCAGGGGCAAGAGACCCAGTACTTC; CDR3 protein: CASSAQGQETQYF
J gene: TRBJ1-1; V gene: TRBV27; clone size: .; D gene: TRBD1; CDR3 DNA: TGTGCCAGCAGTCCGACAGGGCGGGACACTGAAGCTTTCTTT; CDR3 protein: CASSPTGRDTEAFF
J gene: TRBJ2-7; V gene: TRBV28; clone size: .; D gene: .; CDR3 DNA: TGTGCCAGCAGTGGGAAGGGGGAAACCTACGAGCAGTACTTC; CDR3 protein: CASSGKGETYEQYF
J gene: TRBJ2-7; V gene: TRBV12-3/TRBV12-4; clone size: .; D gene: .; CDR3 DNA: TGTGCCAGCAGTCCGGAGGGAGAGCAGTACTTC; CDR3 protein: CASSPEGEQYF
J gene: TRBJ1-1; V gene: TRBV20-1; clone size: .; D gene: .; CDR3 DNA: TGCAGTGCTAGTGCGCTCGGGGAGGGCACTGAAGCTTTCTTT; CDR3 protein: CSASALGEGTEAFF
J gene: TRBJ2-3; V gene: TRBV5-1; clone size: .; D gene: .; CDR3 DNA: TGCGCCAGCAACCTGGACAGAAGCACAGATACGCAGTATTTT; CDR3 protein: CASNLDRSTDTQYF
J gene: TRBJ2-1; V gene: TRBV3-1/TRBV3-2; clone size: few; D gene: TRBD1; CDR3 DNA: TGTGCCAGCAGCCAAGATTGGACAGGGACCTACAATGAGCAGTTCTTC; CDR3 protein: CASSQDWTGTYNEQFF
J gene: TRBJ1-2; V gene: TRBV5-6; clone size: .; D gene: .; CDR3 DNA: TGTGCCAGCAGTTTAGGAGTGGATGATGGCTACACCTTC; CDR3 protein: CASSLGVDDGYTF
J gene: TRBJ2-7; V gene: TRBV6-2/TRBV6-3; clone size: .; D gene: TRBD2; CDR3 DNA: TGTGCCAGCAGCTTCACTAGCGGGAGAAACGGCGAGCAGTACTTC; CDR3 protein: CASSFTSGRNGEQYF
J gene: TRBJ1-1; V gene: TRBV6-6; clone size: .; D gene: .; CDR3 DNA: TGTGCCAGCAGTTACTCGGGGGACTTGAACACTGAAGCTTTCTTT; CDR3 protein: CASSYSGDLNTEAFF
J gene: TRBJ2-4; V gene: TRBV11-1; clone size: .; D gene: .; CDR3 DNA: TGTGCCAGCAGCCCACTACAAGGTGGCATTCAGTACTTC; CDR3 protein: CASSPLQGGIQYF
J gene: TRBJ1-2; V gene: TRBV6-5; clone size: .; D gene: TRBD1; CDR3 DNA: TGTGCCAGCAGTCTTACAGGGGAAGTAGGCTACACCTTC; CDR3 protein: CASSLTGEVGYTF
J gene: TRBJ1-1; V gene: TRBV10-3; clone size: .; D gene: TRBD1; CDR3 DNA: TGTGCCATCAGTACAGGGGGCAGTCTGAGCACTGAAGCTTTCTTT; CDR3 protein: CAISTGGSLSTEAFF
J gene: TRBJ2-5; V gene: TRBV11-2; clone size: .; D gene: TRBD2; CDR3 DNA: TGTGCCAGCAGCTTAGCCTTCCAGCGGGAGGGAACCCAGTACTTC; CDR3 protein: CASSLAFQREGTQYF
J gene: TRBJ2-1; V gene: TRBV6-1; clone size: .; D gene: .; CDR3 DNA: TGTGCCAGCAGTGAGGGCTACAGTCGTGAGCAGTTCTTC; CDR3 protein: CASSEGYSREQFF
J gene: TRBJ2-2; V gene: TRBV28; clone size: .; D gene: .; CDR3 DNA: TGTGCCAGCAGTTTTATCAGGGGCACCGGGGAGCTGTTTTTT; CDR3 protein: CASSFIRGTGELFF
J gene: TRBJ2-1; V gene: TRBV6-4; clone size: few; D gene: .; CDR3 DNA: TGTGCCAGCAGTTCAGGGGACTCCTACAATGAGCAGTTCTTC; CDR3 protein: CASSSGDSYNEQFF
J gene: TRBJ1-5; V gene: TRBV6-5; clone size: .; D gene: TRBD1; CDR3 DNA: TGTGCCAGCAACGGACAGGGGTTGGTCGGACAGCCCCAGCATTTT; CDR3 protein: CASNGQGLVGQPQHF
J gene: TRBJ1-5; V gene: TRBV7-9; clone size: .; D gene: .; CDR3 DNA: TGTGCCAGCAGCTCCACGACGGGTTATGCAGCCCAGCATTTT; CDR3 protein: CASSSTTGYAAQHF
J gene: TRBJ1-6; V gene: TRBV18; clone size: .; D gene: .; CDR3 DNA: TGTGCCAGCTCACCACAGGGGCCGGATTCACCCCTCCACTTT; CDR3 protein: CASSPQGPDSPLHF
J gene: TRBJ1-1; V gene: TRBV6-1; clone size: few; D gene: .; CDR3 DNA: TGTGCCAGCAGTGAAGGCAGCGAGAACACTGAAGCTTTCTTT; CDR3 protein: CASSEGSENTEAFF
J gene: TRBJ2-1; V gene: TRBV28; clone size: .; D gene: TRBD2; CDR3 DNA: TGTGCCAGCAACCAGCGGGATAGTGAGCAGTTCTTC; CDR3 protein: CASNQRDSEQFF